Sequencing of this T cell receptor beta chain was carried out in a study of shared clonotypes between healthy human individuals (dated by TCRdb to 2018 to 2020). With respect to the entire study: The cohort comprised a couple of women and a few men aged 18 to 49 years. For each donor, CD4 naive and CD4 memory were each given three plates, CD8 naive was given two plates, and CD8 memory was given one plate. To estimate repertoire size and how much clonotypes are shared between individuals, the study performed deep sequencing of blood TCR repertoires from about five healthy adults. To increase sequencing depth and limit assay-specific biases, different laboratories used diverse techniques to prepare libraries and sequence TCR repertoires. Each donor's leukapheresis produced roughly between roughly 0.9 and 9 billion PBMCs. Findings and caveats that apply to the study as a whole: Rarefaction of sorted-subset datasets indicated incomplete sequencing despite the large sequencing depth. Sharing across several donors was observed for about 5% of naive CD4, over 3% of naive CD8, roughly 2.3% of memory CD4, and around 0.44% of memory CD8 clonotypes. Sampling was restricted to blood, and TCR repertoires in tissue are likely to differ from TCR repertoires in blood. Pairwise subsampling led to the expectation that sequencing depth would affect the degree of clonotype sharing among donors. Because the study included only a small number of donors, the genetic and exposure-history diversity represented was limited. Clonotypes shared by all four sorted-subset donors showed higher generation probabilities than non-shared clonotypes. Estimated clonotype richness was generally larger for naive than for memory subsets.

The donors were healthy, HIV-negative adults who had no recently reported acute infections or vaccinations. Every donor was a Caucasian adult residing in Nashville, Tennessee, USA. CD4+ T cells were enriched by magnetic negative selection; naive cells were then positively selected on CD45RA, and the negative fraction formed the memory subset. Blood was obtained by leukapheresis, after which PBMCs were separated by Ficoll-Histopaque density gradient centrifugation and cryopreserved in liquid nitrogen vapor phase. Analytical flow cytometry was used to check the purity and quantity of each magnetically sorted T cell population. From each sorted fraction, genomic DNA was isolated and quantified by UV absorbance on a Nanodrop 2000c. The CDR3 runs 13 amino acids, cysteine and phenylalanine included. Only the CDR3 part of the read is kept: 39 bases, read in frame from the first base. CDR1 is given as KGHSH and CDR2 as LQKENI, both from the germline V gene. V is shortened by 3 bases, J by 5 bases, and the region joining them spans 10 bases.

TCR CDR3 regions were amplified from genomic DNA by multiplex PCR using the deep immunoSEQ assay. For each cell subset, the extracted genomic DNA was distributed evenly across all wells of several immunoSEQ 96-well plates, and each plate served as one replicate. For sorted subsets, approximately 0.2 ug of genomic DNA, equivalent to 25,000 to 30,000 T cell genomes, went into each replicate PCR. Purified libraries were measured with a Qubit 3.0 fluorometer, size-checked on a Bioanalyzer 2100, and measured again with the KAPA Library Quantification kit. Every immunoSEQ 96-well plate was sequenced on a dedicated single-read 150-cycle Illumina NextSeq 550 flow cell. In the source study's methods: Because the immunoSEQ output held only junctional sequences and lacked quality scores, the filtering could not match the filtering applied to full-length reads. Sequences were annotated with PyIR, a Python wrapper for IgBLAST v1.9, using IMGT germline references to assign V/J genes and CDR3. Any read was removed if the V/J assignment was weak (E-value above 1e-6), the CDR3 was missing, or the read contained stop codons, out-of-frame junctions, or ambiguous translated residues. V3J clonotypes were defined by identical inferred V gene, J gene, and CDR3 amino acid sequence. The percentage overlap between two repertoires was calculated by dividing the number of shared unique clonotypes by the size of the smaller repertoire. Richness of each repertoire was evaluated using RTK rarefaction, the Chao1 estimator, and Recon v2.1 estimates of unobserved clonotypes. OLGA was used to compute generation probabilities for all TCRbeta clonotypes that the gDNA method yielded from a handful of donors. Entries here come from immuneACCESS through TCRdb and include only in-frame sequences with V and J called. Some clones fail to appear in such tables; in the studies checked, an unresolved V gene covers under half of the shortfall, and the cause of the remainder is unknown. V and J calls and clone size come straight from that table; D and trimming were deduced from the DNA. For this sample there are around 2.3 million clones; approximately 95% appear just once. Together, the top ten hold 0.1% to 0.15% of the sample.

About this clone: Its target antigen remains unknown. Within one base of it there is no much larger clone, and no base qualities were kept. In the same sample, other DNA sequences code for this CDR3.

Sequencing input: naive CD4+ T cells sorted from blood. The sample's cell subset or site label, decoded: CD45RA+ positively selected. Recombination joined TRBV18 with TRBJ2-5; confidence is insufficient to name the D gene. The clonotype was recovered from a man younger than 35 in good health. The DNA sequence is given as TGTGCCAGCTCACCGGGGATGGGGGAGACCCAGTACTTC. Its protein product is CASSPGMGETQYF.